The 12 T cell receptor beta chains given below trace back to one sample, sequenced in a study of a mutant IDH1 vaccine in newly diagnosed glioma. These receptors are not linked to any known antigen. The data were produced by immunoSEQ multiplex PCR, yet TCRdb's version contains in-frame clones alone and is incomplete. The profile shows around 76,000 clones, 75% to 90% of them singletons. Time point specified: week 23, last vaccination. Each dose of the vaccine consisted of 300 ug of mutant IDH1 20-mer peptide, with topical imiquimod. Sample: PBMCs, taken from a glioma patient whose treatment included an IDH1 peptide vaccine. The source is a woman aged 50 to 60 with glioma.

CDR3 region: CASSVRTSATDTQYF. CDR3 bases: TGCGCCAGCAGCGTTAGGACTAGCGCCACAGATACGCAGTATTTT. This chain uses TRBV5-1 with TRBJ2-3, with 9 positions matching TRBD2. The CDR3 has 15 amino acids. The germline V gene encodes CDR1 SGHRS and CDR2 YFSETQ. J was trimmed by 2 bases and V by 4 bases; bases with no gene match: 5.

The V and J genes are TRBV28 and TRBJ1-5; D may be TRBD1 (5 bases). This CDR3 contains 16 residues. Trimming pared 4 bases from V and 3 bases from J, leaving 16 bases between. CDR1 is MDHEN, CDR2 SYDVKM, per germline. This CDR3 reads CASSSVGQGYNQPQHF. The CDR3 region has the DNA TGTGCCAGCAGTTCCGTCGGGCAGGGCTACAATCAGCCCCAGCATTTT. Full variable domain (remainder filled in from reference TRBV28 and TRBJ1-5): DVKVTQSSRYLVKRTGEKVFLECVQDMDHENMFWYRQDPGLGLRLIYFSYDVKMKEKGDIPEGYSVSREKKERFSLILESASTNQTSMYLCASSSVGQGYNQPQHFGDGTRLSIL.

The rearrangement uses TRBV10-2 and TRBJ2-3, with D maybe TRBD1 (6 bases). Trimming left V 3 bases short and J 5 bases short, with 21 bases between. This CDR3 spans 17 amino acids. The V gene's germline CDR1 is WSHSY and CDR2 SAAADI. In nucleotides, the CDR3 is TGCGCCAGCAGTGATAGTAGCGTCTCATGGGGACAAGATACGCAGTATTTT. Translated: CASSDSSVSWGQDTQYF.

This clone was seen only a few times. V and J are TRBV7-9 and TRBJ2-3, with TRBD2 matching over 9 bases. With 1 base clipped from V and 6 bases from J, the junction kept 8 bases outside the gene matches. The CDR3 extends over 16 amino acids. The germline CDR1 and CDR2 sequences are SEHNR and FQNEAQ (reference sequence). CDR3 sequence reads: CASSLGLAGKTDTQYF. For the CDR3, the DNA is TGTGCCAGCAGCTTAGGGCTAGCGGGAAAAACGGATACGCAGTATTTT.

The chain couples TRBV6-5 to TRBJ2-5; no reliable D call. Germline CDR1 MNHEY, CDR2 SVGAGI. Trimming removed 6 bases at V and 5 bases at J, with 10 bases between. The CDR3 consists of 12 residues. CDR3 nucleotides: TGTGCCAGCAGGCCTCCCGGGGAGACCCAGTACTTC. Its translation is CASRPPGETQYF.

The table lists this clone with a count of one. The chain uses TRBV5-6 and TRBJ2-7, with TRBD1 as a possible D gene (5 bases). In germline, CDR1 is SGHDT, CDR2 YYEEEE. The CDR3 consists of 16 residues. Trimming removed 5 bases from V and 1 base from J, with 19 bases in between. The CDR3 loop is CASSDQGFKGSYEQYF. In nucleotides, the CDR3 is TGTGCCAGCAGTGATCAGGGTTTCAAGGGGTCCTACGAGCAGTACTTC.

The genes are TRBV6-6 and TRBJ2-7, with 8 nucleotides matching TRBD2. V shed 1 base and J 5 bases; nucleotides not matched to a gene: 10. Germline V gene lookup returns CDR1 MNHNY and CDR2 SVGAGI (reference sequence). This CDR3 region has 16 residues. The CDR3 DNA reads as TGTGCCAGCAGTTACTGGCGGGGCCAAGCGGGAGACGAGCAGTACTTC. Its protein is CASSYWRGQAGDEQYF.

The chain employs TRBV6-6 and TRBJ2-5; 9 bases map to TRBD1. The J call may not be correct, given that the DNA end is closer to TRBJ2-7. Germline CDR1 reads MNHNY; CDR2 reads SVGAGI (reference sequence). The CDR3 runs to 15 residues. CDR3 DNA: TGTGCCAGCATCCCCTCCGGGACAGGGTTCTACGAGCAGTACTTC. Translating gives CASIPSGTGFYEQYF.

The chain has TRBV4-1 and TRBJ2-3, with D tentatively TRBD2 (6 bases). Trimming stripped 4 bases from V and 0 bases from J, with 14 bases between. Germline V gene data show CDR1 as MGHRA and CDR2 as YSYEKL. CDR3 length: 16 amino acids. CDR3 nucleotide sequence: TGCGCCAGCAGCCTCCGGGAGTGGGGAAGCACAGATACGCAGTATTTT. Its translation is CASSLREWGSTDTQYF.

The V and J genes are TRBV7-6 and TRBJ2-1; a possible D gene is TRBD2 (5 bases). The V end lost 1 base, the J end lost 8 bases, and 12 bases lay between the germline ends. The length of the CDR3 is 14 residues. CDR1 and CDR2 from the germline V gene are SGHVS and FNYEAQ. CDR3 DNA: TGTGCCAGCAGCTTAGACCGGGGAGCGTATGAGCAGTTCTTC. Translation gives CASSLDRGAYEQFF.

The rearrangement uses TRBV21-1 and TRBJ1-2; TRBD1, the table's D call, lacks a check against the DNA. TRBV21-1 is recorded as a pseudogene. The CDR3 runs 15 residues. DNA of the CDR3: TGTGCCAGCAGCAGCCGGGACAGGGCGGCCTATGGCTACACCTTC. Amino acids: CASSSRDRAAYGYTF.

The chain recombines TRBV10-3 with TRBJ2-2; 8 bases match TRBD1. The germline CDR1 and CDR2 sequences are ENHRY and SYGVKD. The ends lost 5 bases at V and 6 bases at J; junction bases unmatched: 17. The length of the CDR3 is 18 residues. The CDR3 region has the DNA TGTGCCATCAGTACAACTGGAGATCAGGGGGCGAGGTCCGGGGAGCTGTTTTTT. Translation: CAISTTGDQGARSGELFF.